The 24 T cell receptor beta chains below were found in one sample sequenced in a study of T-cell memory formation after mild COVID-19. TCRdb fed the 5' RACE reads into MiXCR, producing one record per CDR3 protein. This sample has approximately 170,000 distinct CDR3 sequences, with 10% to 15% found just once. The sequenced sample was PBMCs or a T cell subset sorted from them (not recorded which). The receptors originated from a young man who had mild COVID-19 (a few samples of this study predate the infection). Cell type and time point are not known.

The chain combines TRBV5-1 with TRBJ2-3; D ambiguous. The CDR3 spans 11 residues. The germline CDR1 and CDR2 sequences are SGHRS and YFSETQ. Trimming shortened V by 4 bases and J by 6 bases, and 6 bases separated the two germline ends. The CDR3 loop reads CASSIRDTQYF. As DNA, the CDR3 is TGCGCCAGCAGCATTAGGGATACGCAGTATTTT.

The chain links TRBV5-1 to TRBJ2-3, with 13 bases aligning to TRBD2. The CDR3 is made up of 16 amino acids. Germline V lookup: CDR1 SGHRS, CDR2 YFSETQ. V lost 3 bases, J lost 4 bases, and 5 bases stayed unmatched. CDR3 protein: CASSSGLAGRADTQYF. The CDR3, as DNA: TGCGCCAGCAGCTCGGGACTAGCGGGGAGAGCAGATACGCAGTATTTT. Filled out from reference TRBV5-1 and TRBJ2-3, the complete variable domain reads KAGVTQTPRYLIKTRGQQVTLSCSPISGHRSVSWYQQTPGQGLQFLFEYFSETQRNKGNFPGRFSGRQFSNSRSEMNVSTLELGDSALYLCASSSGLAGRADTQYFGPGTRLTVL.

The rearrangement uses TRBV6-2 or TRBV6-3 and TRBJ1-6, with a possible D match to TRBD1 (5 bases). The germline CDR1 and CDR2 sequences are MNHEY and SVGEGT. The CDR3 spans 16 residues. V was trimmed by 2 bases and J by 8 bases, leaving 16 bases between them. The CDR3 DNA sequence: TGTGCCAGCAGTTACCGCTCAGGGTGGTTGGATTCACCCCTCCACTTT. Residues: CASSYRSGWLDSPLHF.

This rearrangement joins TRBV11-2 to TRBJ2-2; D not certain. This CDR3 contains 15 residues. In germline, CDR1 is SGHAT, CDR2 FQNNGV. V gave up 0 bases and J gave up 5 bases, with 10 bases separating them. The CDR3 here is CASSLDQIRTGELFF. DNA for the CDR3: TGTGCCAGCAGCTTAGACCAGATAAGGACCGGGGAGCTGTTTTTT.

V gene TRBV20-1 combines with J gene TRBJ2-7; D is unresolved. Trimming removed 3 bases at V and 3 bases at J, with 9 bases between. Germline V lookup: CDR1 DFQATT, CDR2 SNEGSKA (reference sequence). The CDR3 contains 12 residues. The CDR3 is CSASSLYYEQYF. Written as DNA, the CDR3 is TGCAGTGCTAGTTCCCTTTACTACGAGCAGTACTTC.

This rearrangement joins TRBV20-1 to TRBJ1-1; D ambiguous. This CDR3 has 13 residues. V was shortened by 0 bases and J by 0 bases, with 5 bases between the two germline ends. Per germline, CDR1 DFQATT and CDR2 SNEGSKA (reference sequence). The CDR3 bases are TGCAGTGCTAGAGACCGGGTGAACACTGAAGCTTTCTTT. The encoded protein is CSARDRVNTEAFF.

The chain uses TRBV11-3 and TRBJ2-5, with 11 bases identical to TRBD1. This CDR3 has 16 amino acids. Germline V CDR1 and CDR2: SGHNT, YENEEA. Trimming at V came to 0 bases and at J to 5 bases, leaving 5 bases not matched to a gene. The CDR3 loop reads CASSLDGTGGYETQYF. Written as DNA, the CDR3 is TGTGCCAGCAGCTTAGATGGGACAGGGGGTTATGAGACCCAGTACTTC.

This clonotype showed up just a few times. J is TRBJ2-3 and V is TRBV20-1; a possible D gene is TRBD1 (7 bases). Germline CDR1 is DFQATT and CDR2 is SNEGSKA (reference sequence). Trimming cost V 4 bases and J 0 bases, with 11 bases left between them. The CDR3 runs to 14 residues. The CDR3 coding sequence is TGCAGTGCTACCAGGGGGGTTAGCACAGATACGCAGTATTTT. It yields the protein CSATRGVSTDTQYF.

In its sample, this clonotype was seen a few times. This chain uses TRBV7-2 with TRBJ2-5, with D maybe TRBD2 (5 bases). Germline loops: CDR1 SGHTA, CDR2 FQGNSA. This CDR3 comprises 16 residues. The V end lost 4 bases, the J end lost 5 bases, and 20 bases lay between the germline ends. CDR3 nucleotide sequence: TGTGCCAGCAGCTCCCTGCGGGTGGGAGTCGGGGAGACCCAGTACTTC. This encodes CASSSLRVGVGETQYF.

The table lists this clonotype with a few counts. The genes are TRBV5-1 and TRBJ2-3; D unresolved. V was pared by 4 bases and J by 1 base, with 13 bases between. The CDR3 contains 15 residues. Per germline, CDR1 SGHRS and CDR2 YFSETQ. The CDR3 here is CASSPPLDGTDTQYF. The DNA of the CDR3 is TGCGCCAGCAGCCCCCCTCTAGATGGCACAGATACGCAGTATTTT.

This clonotype has ten or more counts. The CDR3 loop is CASSSHGGDYGYTF. The CDR3 DNA reads TGTGCCAGCAGCTCCCATGGGGGAGACTATGGCTACACCTTC. The chain employs TRBV7-9 and TRBJ1-2; possibly TRBD1 for D (5 bases). This CDR3 is 14 amino acids long. The germline V and J ends were trimmed by 4 bases and 3 bases, with 12 bases remaining between them. The germline V gene encodes CDR1 SEHNR and CDR2 FQNEAQ (reference sequence).

This clonotype was counted at least ten times. The V gene is TRBV3-1, the J gene TRBJ2-1, with a possible D match to TRBD1 (5 bases). CDR1 LGHDT and CDR2 YNNKEL come from the germline V gene (reference sequence). Trimming removed 5 bases from V and 7 bases from J, with 6 bases in between. This CDR3 has 11 amino acids. This CDR3 reads CASSKGNEQFF. As DNA, the CDR3 is TGTGCCAGCAGCAAGGGGAATGAGCAGTTCTTC.

This chain joins TRBV18 and TRBJ1-5; TRBD1 agrees at 10 bases. The CDR3 covers 15 residues. Germline CDR1 is KGHSH and CDR2 is LQKENI. The trim removed 2 bases at V and 6 bases at J, leaving 4 bases unmatched. The CDR3 nucleotides read TGTGCCAGCTCACCAGGGACAGGGGATATTCAGCCCCAGCATTTT. Its protein is CASSPGTGDIQPQHF.

This rearrangement joins TRBV6-5 to TRBJ1-5; the D is unclear. V was cut by 0 bases and J by 15 bases, with 12 bases left in between. The CDR3 consists of 12 residues. Germline CDR1 reads MNHEY; CDR2 reads SVGAGI. The CDR3 is CASSYSDGIPHF. CDR3 coding DNA: TGTGCCAGCAGTTACTCGGACGGGATTCCGCATTTT.

On this clonotype: In this CDR3 the conserved last residue, phenylalanine or tryptophan, is missing, so a read error is likely. The CDR3 here is CASSLDYSPLHI. As DNA, the CDR3 is TGTGCCAGCAGCTTAGATTACTCACCCCTCCACATT. The V gene is TRBV7-2, the J gene TRBJ1-6, with D unclear. The CDR3 runs to 12 residues. The V end was cut by 1 base, the J end by 10 bases, with 5 bases between. Germline CDR1 SGHTA, CDR2 FQGNSA.

CDR3 region: CASTLVTGIDEQFF. The DNA of the CDR3 is TGTGCCAGCACCCTCGTGACAGGGATCGATGAGCAGTTCTTC. The V call is TRBV7-9, the J call TRBJ2-1; 7 bases match TRBD1. The CDR3 runs to 14 residues. V shed 7 bases, J shed 8 bases, and the junction held 11 bases outside the gene matches. Germline CDR1 is SEHNR and CDR2 is FQNEAQ (reference sequence).

This clonotype was recorded at least ten times. The genes are TRBV12-3 or TRBV12-4 and TRBJ2-3, with TRBD1 as a possible D gene (5 bases). The CDR3 totals 16 residues. Between the trimmed V and J ends, which lost 3 bases and 7 bases, there was a span of 20 bases. The CDR3 loop is CASSLGPDQVKYTQYF. The CDR3 DNA sequence: TGTGCCAGCAGTTTGGGGCCGGACCAAGTCAAGTATACGCAGTATTTT.

In this sample, this clonotype turned up many times. V and J are TRBV5-1 and TRBJ1-1; TRBD1 agrees at 10 bases. The germline CDR1 and CDR2 sequences are SGHRS and YFSETQ. CDR3 size: 19 residues. Germline trimming cut 0 bases from V and 1 base from J; bases unmatched to any gene: 12. This chain's CDR3 is CASSLVGTGVRKGNTEAFF. Written as DNA, the CDR3 is TGCGCCAGCAGCTTGGTAGGGACAGGGGTGCGAAAGGGGAACACTGAAGCTTTCTTT. Together with reference TRBV5-1 and TRBJ1-1, the CDR3 gives the full variable domain: KAGVTQTPRYLIKTRGQQVTLSCSPISGHRSVSWYQQTPGQGLQFLFEYFSETQRNKGNFPGRFSGRQFSNSRSEMNVSTLELGDSALYLCASSLVGTGVRKGNTEAFFGQGTRLTVV.

This clonotype has only a few counts. The CDR3 is CASSRGTVYEQYV. CDR3 coding DNA: TGTGCCAGCAGCCGGGGGACAGTCTACGAGCAGTACGTC. This chain connects TRBV5-6 to TRBJ2-7; the D gene is possibly TRBD1 (7 bases). The V end lost 4 bases, the J end lost 3 bases, and 11 bases lay between the germline ends. The CDR3 runs 13 residues. Germline CDR1 reads SGHDT; CDR2 reads YYEEEE.

This clonotype was detected a few times. The rearrangement uses TRBV5-1 and TRBJ2-7, with 7 bases identical to TRBD1. The CDR3 sequence is 14 residues long. CDR1 and CDR2 from the germline V gene are SGHRS and YFSETQ. The V segment lost 4 bases and the J segment 2 bases; nucleotides outside the gene matches: 6. CDR3: CASSTRTGAYEQYF. CDR3 nucleotide sequence: TGCGCCAGCAGCACCCGGACAGGCGCCTACGAGCAGTACTTC.

This clonotype was seen a few times. The chain employs TRBV7-2 and TRBJ2-3; D might be TRBD2 (7 bases). The germline V gene encodes CDR1 SGHTA and CDR2 FQGNSA. The CDR3 has 18 amino acids. Between the trimmed V and J ends, which lost 4 bases and 1 base, there was a span of 21 bases. Here the CDR3 reads CASSSRWGASGGTDTQYF. As DNA, the CDR3 is TGTGCCAGCAGCTCCAGGTGGGGGGCTAGCGGAGGCACAGATACGCAGTATTTT.

V usage is TRBV6-5 and J usage is TRBJ2-5; D is uncertain. This CDR3 spans 15 amino acids. V dropped 6 bases and J dropped 3 bases, with 17 bases sitting between them. Germline V gene lookup returns CDR1 MNHEY and CDR2 SVGAGI. This chain's CDR3 is CASRPSARSKETQYF. The CDR3 nucleotides are TGTGCCAGCAGGCCAAGCGCCCGCAGTAAAGAGACCCAGTACTTC.

This clonotype came up a few times. This chain connects TRBV5-1 to TRBJ1-6, with TRBD1 identical over 11 bases. This CDR3 region has 19 residues. Germline V CDR1 and CDR2: SGHRS, YFSETQ. After removal of 0 bases from V and 1 base from J, the junction contained 6 bases not matched to a gene. CDR3 sequence (DNA): TGCGCCAGCAGCTTGGGGACAGGGGGCTCCCCTTCCTATAATTCACCCCTCCACTTT. Translating it yields CASSLGTGGSPSYNSPLHF.

V usage is TRBV7-8 and J usage is TRBJ2-5; the match to TRBD1 covers 7 bases. The junction had 8 bases not matched to a gene; V was cut back by 2 bases and J by 5 bases. The CDR3 spans 15 residues. Germline V gene data show CDR1 as SGHVS and CDR2 as FQNEAQ. CDR3 bases: TGTGCCAGCAGCTTAAGAGGACAGGATGGCGAGACCCAGTACTTC. Residues: CASSLRGQDGETQYF.